Presented here are 14 T cell receptor beta chains from one specimen sequenced in a study of memory CD8 T cells in hepatitis C reinfection (dated by TCRdb to 2016 to 2017). Per the publication, the time point label means: peak reinfection, 3 to 8 weeks after reinfection detection. The sorted cells were sequenced directly ex vivo, without any in vitro expansion ahead of TCR sequencing. The library was prepared using the immunoSEQ multiplex PCR assay. In TCRdb, the immuneACCESS table is reduced to in-frame sequences with V and J assigned. These tables do not hold every clone; where another copy was compared, an unresolved V gene accounts for under half, and the others remain unexplained. For this sample the table gives over 35,000 clones, of which approximately 87% were detected only once. The ten largest clones represent 1% to 1.5% of the sample. The sequencing input was naive CD8+ T cells sorted from blood. Reading the label with the study, this specimen's cell subset or site is: total naive CD8+CD45RO- T cells. The receptor set was obtained from a man aged 18 to 30 with hepatitis C virus infection.

The chain has TRBV4-1 and TRBJ2-2; 8 bases fit TRBD2. This CDR3 contains 17 residues. Germline V CDR1 and CDR2: MGHRA, YSYEKL. V was pared by 1 base and J by 7 bases, with 11 bases of the junction left unmatched. The chain's CDR3 is CASSQVARRGAGGELFF. Here the CDR3 DNA reads TGCGCCAGCAGCCAAGTTGCACGGCGGGGGGCCGGCGGGGAGCTGTTTTTT.

The V and J genes are TRBV30 and TRBJ1-1; D gene uncertain. Germline-derived CDR1 and CDR2 are GTSNPN and SVGIG (reference sequence). V was clipped by 2 bases and J by 1 base, with 11 bases between them. The CDR3 sequence is 14 residues long. The CDR3 protein is CAWSPLAGNTEAFF. The CDR3, as DNA: TGTGCCTGGAGTCCCCTCGCAGGGAACACTGAAGCTTTCTTT.

V and J are TRBV19 and TRBJ1-3; 7 bases align to TRBD1. Per germline, CDR1 LNHDA and CDR2 SQIVND (reference sequence). The CDR3 has 15 residues. The junction had 11 bases not matched to a gene; V was cut back by 8 bases and J by 4 bases. The CDR3 DNA reads TGTGCCAGTCGACCCTTTACAGGGGCCGGAAACACCATATATTTT. This codes for CASRPFTGAGNTIYF.

The chain couples TRBV10-2 to TRBJ2-1; 10 bases fit TRBD2. The CDR3 loop spans 19 amino acids. Germline trimming cut 3 bases from V and 6 bases from J; bases unmatched to any gene: 17. Per germline, CDR1 WSHSY and CDR2 SAAADI. This CDR3 reads CASSEHPTRAGGPTNEQFF. In DNA, the CDR3 is TGCGCCAGCAGTGAACACCCCACCCGAGCGGGGGGGCCAACCAATGAGCAGTTCTTC.

CDR3: CASSPFYPQGGNTIYF. DNA for the CDR3: TGCGCCAGCAGCCCTTTTTACCCCCAGGGAGGAAACACCATATATTTT. The V gene is TRBV4-3, the J gene TRBJ1-3; tentative D call: TRBD1 (5 bases). The V and J ends lost 4 bases and 4 bases respectively, with 17 bases between them. The germline CDR1 and CDR2 sequences are LGHNA and YSLEER. CDR3 length: 16 residues.

J is TRBJ2-5 and V is TRBV19; D possibly corresponds to TRBD2 (6 bases). The J call may be wrong; the DNA end is better matched by TRBJ2-7. Germline CDR1 reads LNHDA; CDR2 reads SQIVND (reference sequence). The CDR3 has 15 residues. CDR3 sequence reads: CASSMLGGGTYEQYF. The CDR3 nucleotides are TGTGCCAGTAGTATGCTTGGGGGAGGTACCTACGAGCAGTACTTC.

The V call is TRBV28, the J call TRBJ2-2; 8 positions match TRBD2. Germline V gene data show CDR1 as MDHEN and CDR2 as SYDVKM. The CDR3 sequence is 16 residues long. The V segment lost 5 bases and the J segment 5 bases; nucleotides outside the gene matches: 10. The chain's CDR3 is CASSGVSGSDTGELFF. DNA for the CDR3: TGTGCCAGCAGTGGGGTGAGCGGGAGCGATACCGGGGAGCTGTTTTTT.

The V and J genes are TRBV9 and TRBJ2-1, with 7 bases lining up with TRBD2. Germline loops: CDR1 SGDLS, CDR2 YYNGEE. V was pared by 0 bases and J by 4 bases, with 4 bases of the junction left unmatched. The CDR3 runs to 15 residues. As DNA, the CDR3 is TGTGCCAGCAGCGTAGACGGGAGGACGTACAATGAGCAGTTCTTC. It encodes CASSVDGRTYNEQFF.

Note on this clone: Other DNA sequences in this sample translate to the same CDR3. The DNA for the CDR3 is TGTGCCAGCAGCGTAGGAGGAGGGGACTATGGCTACACCTTC. It encodes CASSVGGGDYGYTF. V is TRBV9 and J is TRBJ1-2; D perhaps matches TRBD1 (5 bases). Germline V lookup: CDR1 SGDLS, CDR2 YYNGEE. Between the trimmed V and J ends, which lost 0 bases and 3 bases, there was a span of 9 bases. The CDR3 is made up of 14 amino acids.

This chain uses TRBV7-9 with TRBJ2-2; TRBD2 matches at 8 bases. The V and J ends lost 4 bases and 1 base, in that order; junction bases with no gene match: 8. CDR3 length: 17 amino acids. Per the germline V gene, CDR1 is SEHNR and CDR2 is FQNEAQ (reference sequence). This CDR3 is CASSSEWTSLNTGELFF. The CDR3 bases are TGTGCCAGCAGCTCGGAATGGACTAGCCTGAACACCGGGGAGCTGTTTTTT.

This clone appeared a few times. The chain recombines TRBV7-8 with TRBJ1-5; D is possibly TRBD1 (6 bases). Germline V gene sequence: CDR1 SGHVS, CDR2 FQNEAQ. This CDR3 spans 15 amino acids. V lost 1 base to trimming and J lost 6 bases, with 13 bases between them. CDR3 sequence: CASSLERGGGQPQHF. The CDR3 region has the DNA TGTGCCAGCAGCTTAGAAAGGGGAGGGGGTCAGCCCCAGCATTTT.

The V and J genes are TRBV19 and TRBJ1-1; D ambiguous. V shed 2 bases and J shed 1 base, with 11 bases lying between them. The germline gives CDR1 LNHDA, CDR2 SQIVND (reference sequence). The CDR3 length is 15 residues. The CDR3 DNA reads TGTGCCAGTAGTATAAGGCAGGCCTGGAACACTGAAGCTTTCTTT. Translation: CASSIRQAWNTEAFF.

The chain carries TRBV10-2 and TRBJ2-1; possibly TRBD2 for D (6 bases). Trimming pared 10 bases from V and 9 bases from J, leaving 16 bases between. The CDR3 runs 12 residues. From germline, CDR1 is WSHSY and CDR2 SAAADI. CDR3 sequence: CATRDFPGEQFF. The DNA for the CDR3 is TGCGCCACACGGGACTTTCCGGGTGAGCAGTTCTTC.

The rearrangement links TRBV4-1 to TRBJ1-1, with D hard to call. Deletions cut 0 bases from V and 1 base from J, with 9 bases between. CDR1 is MGHRA and CDR2 is YSYEKL in the germline V gene. The CDR3 is 15 amino acids. Written as DNA, the CDR3 is TGCGCCAGCAGCCAAGATGAGGTTGGGAACACTGAAGCTTTCTTT. Translated: CASSQDEVGNTEAFF.